The 15 T cell receptor beta chains below come from one sample, sequenced in a study of shared clonotypes between healthy human individuals. Sequenced by immunoSEQ multiplex PCR; TCRdb stores in-frame clones only, minus some. The sample lists about 1.1 million clones; approximately 77% were seen once. Sequencing input: memory CD4+ T cells from PBMCs. Documented subset: CD45RA-negative fraction. The receptor source for this set is a man between 18 and 35 years old in good health. Some clones in this sample may be carry-over from other donors' samples.

The rearrangement links TRBV5-1 to TRBJ1-1, with D uncertain. CDR1 and CDR2 (germline): SGHRS, YFSETQ. V was clipped by 1 base and J by 4 bases, with 20 bases between them. This CDR3 is built from 17 residues. CDR3 in amino acids: CASSLRPVHMSSTEAFF. The CDR3, as DNA: TGCGCCAGCAGCTTGCGGCCAGTACATATGTCAAGCACTGAAGCTTTCTTT. The whole variable domain, remainder taken from reference TRBV5-1 and TRBJ1-1, is KAGVTQTPRYLIKTRGQQVTLSCSPISGHRSVSWYQQTPGQGLQFLFEYFSETQRNKGNFPGRFSGRQFSNSRSEMNVSTLELGDSALYLCASSLRPVHMSSTEAFFGQGTRLTVV.

The chain employs TRBV27 and TRBJ2-7; D is unresolved. The germline V and J ends were trimmed by 5 bases and 2 bases, with 10 bases remaining between them. The CDR3 runs 13 residues. CDR1 is MNHEY, CDR2 SMNVEV, per germline (reference sequence). Here the CDR3 DNA reads TGTGCCAGCAGTCCGCCCGCTCCCTACGAGCAGTACTTC. Translation: CASSPPAPYEQYF.

This clone has just one count. This sequence joins TRBV25-1 and TRBJ2-1; the D gene is possibly TRBD1 (6 bases). The CDR3 runs 16 residues. V dropped 7 bases and J dropped 1 base, with 17 bases sitting between them. CDR1 and CDR2 (germline): MGHDK, SYGVNS. The CDR3 DNA reads TGTGCCAGCACCAAACCCGGGACACTTTCCTACAATGAGCAGTTCTTC. Translating it yields CASTKPGTLSYNEQFF.

The chain recombines TRBV5-1 with TRBJ2-3; D remains unclear. This CDR3 comprises 14 residues. With 3 bases removed from V and 6 bases from J, the gap between germline ends came to 14 bases. Germline values: CDR1 SGHRS, CDR2 YFSETQ. Here the CDR3 reads CASSSLDQRDTQYF. Written as DNA, the CDR3 is TGCGCCAGCAGCTCCTTAGACCAGCGCGATACGCAGTATTTT.

This rearrangement joins TRBV10-3 to TRBJ2-3; tentatively, D is TRBD1 (6 bases). The ends were cut back, 6 bases at V and 2 bases at J, with 9 bases in the middle. In germline, CDR1 is ENHRY, CDR2 SYGVKD. The CDR3 totals 13 residues. CDR3 sequence reads: CAISRDTTDTQYF. CDR3 nucleotides: TGTGCCATCAGCAGGGACACCACAGATACGCAGTATTTT.

The chain combines TRBV19 with TRBJ1-2; 8 positions match TRBD1. Germline assignment: CDR1 LNHDA and CDR2 SQIVND (reference sequence). V gave up 6 bases and J gave up 7 bases; unmatched junction bases: 4. The CDR3 is 12 residues long. The CDR3 is CASSRQGTGYTF. The CDR3 region has the DNA TGTGCCAGTAGCCGACAGGGGACTGGCTACACCTTC. Complete variable domain (other parts from reference TRBV19 and TRBJ1-2): DGGITQSPKYLFRKEGQNVTLSCEQNLNHDAMYWYRQDPGQGLRLIYYSQIVNDFQKGDIAEGYSVSREKKESFPLTVTSAQKNPTAFYLCASSRQGTGYTFGSGTRLTVV.

This clone was observed a few times. Additional DNA sequences in this sample encode the identical CDR3. The chain combines TRBV4-2 with TRBJ1-5, with D possibly being TRBD1 (5 bases). This CDR3 has 15 amino acids. Trimming shortened V by 0 bases and J by 0 bases, and 6 bases separated the two germline ends. CDR1 is LGHNA, CDR2 YNFKEQ, per germline. CDR3 nucleotide sequence: TGTGCCAGCAGCCAAGATAGGGGTAGCAATCAGCCCCAGCATTTT. Its protein is CASSQDRGSNQPQHF.

This chain uses TRBV19 with TRBJ2-7; possibly TRBD1 for D (6 bases). The CDR3 extends over 14 amino acids. Trimming took off 6 bases at V and 4 bases at J, with 16 bases between the two ends. Per germline, CDR1 LNHDA and CDR2 SQIVND (reference sequence). In DNA, the CDR3 is TGTGCCAGTAGGGGGCCAGGGGAGTCGTACGAGCAGTACTTC. Translation: CASRGPGESYEQYF.

The V and J genes are TRBV11-3 and TRBJ2-3; 7 bases map to TRBD2. The CDR3 spans 18 residues. Germline loops: CDR1 SGHNT, CDR2 YENEEA. The ends lost 1 base at V and 2 bases at J; junction bases unmatched: 12. This CDR3 reads CASSLGGYGAGNTDTQYF. Here the CDR3 DNA reads TGTGCCAGCAGCTTAGGAGGGTACGGAGCGGGGAACACAGATACGCAGTATTTT.

This sequence joins TRBV9 and TRBJ2-2, with D perhaps TRBD1 or TRBD2 (6 bases each). Trimming took off 4 bases at V and 3 bases at J, with 16 bases between the two ends. Per germline, CDR1 SGDLS and CDR2 YYNGEE. There are 16 residues in the CDR3. The CDR3 nucleotides are TGTGCCAGCAGCCTAGGGAGGACAGCAGACACCGGGGAGCTGTTTTTT. Residues: CASSLGRTADTGELFF.

This clone showed up just once. V gene TRBV4-3 combines with J gene TRBJ2-4, with D perhaps matching TRBD1 (7 bases). Germline V gene sequence: CDR1 LGHNA, CDR2 YSLEER. V was pared by 0 bases and J by 4 bases, with 13 bases between. CDR3 length: 16 amino acids. CDR3 amino acids: CASSQDFRGVKNIQYF. DNA of the CDR3: TGCGCCAGCAGCCAAGATTTCAGGGGGGTAAAAAACATTCAGTACTTC.

CDR3 coding DNA: TGTGCCAGCAGCTTGCCCGCTAGCGGGAGGAATGAGCAGTTCTTC. It encodes CASSLPASGRNEQFF. The chain employs TRBV5-4 and TRBJ2-1, with 11 bases lining up with TRBD2. Germline V lookup: CDR1 SGHNT, CDR2 YYREEE (reference sequence). V lost 1 base to trimming and J lost 7 bases; unmatched junction nucleotides: 4. This CDR3 has 15 amino acids.

V and J are TRBV6-6 and TRBJ2-5, with 10 nucleotides matching TRBD2. This CDR3 comprises 15 residues. Germline values: CDR1 MNHNY, CDR2 SVGAGI (reference sequence). The trim removed 2 bases at V and 5 bases at J, leaving 5 bases unmatched. DNA for the CDR3: TGTGCCAGCAGTTACCTGCTAGCGGGAGTTGAGACCCAGTACTTC. It is translated as CASSYLLAGVETQYF.

The gene calls are TRBV7-2 and TRBJ2-2, with 13 positions matching TRBD2. Germline V lookup: CDR1 SGHTA, CDR2 FQGNSA. V shed 5 bases, J shed 8 bases, and the junction held 5 bases outside the gene matches. This CDR3 has 15 amino acids. CDR3 nucleotides: TGTGCCAGCAGCCTGGGACTAGCGGGATTGGGGGAGCTGTTTTTT. Its translation is CASSLGLAGLGELFF. The full variable domain, its missing parts supplied by reference TRBV7-2 and TRBJ2-2, is GAGVSQSPSNKVTEKGKDVELRCDPISGHTALYWYRQSLGQGLEFLIYFQGNSAPDKSGLPSDRFSAERTGGSVSTLTIQRTQQEDSAVYLCASSLGLAGLGELFFGEGSRLTVL.

A word on this clone: Other DNA sequences in this sample translate to the same CDR3. This sequence joins TRBV6-1 and TRBJ1-2; D uncertain. The V end was cut by 1 base, the J end by 8 bases, with 5 bases between. Germline V lookup: CDR1 MNHNS, CDR2 SASEGT. The CDR3 is 11 residues long. CDR3 coding DNA: TGTGCCAGCAGTGAAGTGGGCGGCTACACCTTC. Translating gives CASSEVGGYTF.